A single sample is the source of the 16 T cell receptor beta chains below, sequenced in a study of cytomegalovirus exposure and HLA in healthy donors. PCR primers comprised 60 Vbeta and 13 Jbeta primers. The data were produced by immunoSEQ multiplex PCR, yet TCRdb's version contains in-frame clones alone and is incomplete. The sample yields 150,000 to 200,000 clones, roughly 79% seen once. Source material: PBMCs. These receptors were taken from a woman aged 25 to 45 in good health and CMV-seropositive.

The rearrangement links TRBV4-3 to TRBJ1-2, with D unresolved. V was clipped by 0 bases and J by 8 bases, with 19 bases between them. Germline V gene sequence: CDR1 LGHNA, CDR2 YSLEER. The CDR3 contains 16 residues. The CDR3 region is CASSQDADSLGGGYTF. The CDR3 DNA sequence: TGCGCCAGCAGCCAAGATGCCGACTCCTTAGGAGGAGGCTACACCTTC.

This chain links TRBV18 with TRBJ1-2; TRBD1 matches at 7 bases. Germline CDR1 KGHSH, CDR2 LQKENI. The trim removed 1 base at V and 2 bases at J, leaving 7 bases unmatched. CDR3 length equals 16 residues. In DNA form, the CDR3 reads TGTGCCAGCTCACCACAATCAGGGGGAGAGAACTATGGCTACACCTTC. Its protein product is CASSPQSGGENYGYTF. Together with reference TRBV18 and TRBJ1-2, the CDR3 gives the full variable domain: NAGVMQNPRHLVRRRGQEARLRCSPMKGHSHVYWYRQLPEEGLKFMVYLQKENIIDESGMPKERFSAEFPKEGPSILRIQQVVRGDSAAYFCASSPQSGGENYGYTFGSGTRLTVV.

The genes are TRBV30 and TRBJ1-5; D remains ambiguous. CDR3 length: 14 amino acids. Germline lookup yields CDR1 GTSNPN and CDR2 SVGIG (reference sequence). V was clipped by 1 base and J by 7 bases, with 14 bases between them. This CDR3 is CAWSGGGTGQPQHF. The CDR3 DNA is TGTGCCTGGAGTGGTGGAGGAACTGGACAGCCCCAGCATTTT.

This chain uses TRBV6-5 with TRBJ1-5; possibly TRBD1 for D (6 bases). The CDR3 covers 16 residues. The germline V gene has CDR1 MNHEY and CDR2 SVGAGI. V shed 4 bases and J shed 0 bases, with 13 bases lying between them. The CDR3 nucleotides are TGTGCCAGCAGTTCCTGGACAGATTATAGCAATCAGCCCCAGCATTTT. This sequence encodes CASSSWTDYSNQPQHF.

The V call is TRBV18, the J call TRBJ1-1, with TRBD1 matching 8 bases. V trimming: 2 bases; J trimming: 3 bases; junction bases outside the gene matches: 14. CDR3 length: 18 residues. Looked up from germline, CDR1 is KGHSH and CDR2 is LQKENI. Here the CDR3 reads CASSPIVRGQKGDTEAFF. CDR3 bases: TGTGCCAGCTCACCAATCGTCAGGGGGCAAAAAGGGGACACTGAAGCTTTCTTT.

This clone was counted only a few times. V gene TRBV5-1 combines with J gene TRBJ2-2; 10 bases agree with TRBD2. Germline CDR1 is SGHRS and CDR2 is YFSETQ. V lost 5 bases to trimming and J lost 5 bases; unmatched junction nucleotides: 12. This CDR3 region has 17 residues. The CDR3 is CASRPGLALELTGELFF. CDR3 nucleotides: TGCGCCAGCAGACCGGGACTAGCGCTCGAATTGACCGGGGAGCTGTTTTTT. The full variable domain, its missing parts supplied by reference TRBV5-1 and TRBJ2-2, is KAGVTQTPRYLIKTRGQQVTLSCSPISGHRSVSWYQQTPGQGLQFLFEYFSETQRNKGNFPGRFSGRQFSNSRSEMNVSTLELGDSALYLCASRPGLALELTGELFFGEGSRLTVL.

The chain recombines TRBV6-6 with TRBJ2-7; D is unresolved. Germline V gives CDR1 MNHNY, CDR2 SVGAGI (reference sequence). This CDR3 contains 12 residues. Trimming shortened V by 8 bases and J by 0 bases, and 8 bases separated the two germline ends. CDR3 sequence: CASSVSSYEQYF. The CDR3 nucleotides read TGTGCCAGCTCGGTTAGCTCCTACGAGCAGTACTTC.

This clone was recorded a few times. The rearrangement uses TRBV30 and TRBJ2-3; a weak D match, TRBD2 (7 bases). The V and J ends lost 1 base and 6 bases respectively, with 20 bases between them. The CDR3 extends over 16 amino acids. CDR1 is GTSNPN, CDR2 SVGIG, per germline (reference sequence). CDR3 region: CAWSGGGREFGDTQYF. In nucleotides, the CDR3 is TGTGCCTGGAGTGGGGGGGGGCGGGAGTTCGGGGATACGCAGTATTTT. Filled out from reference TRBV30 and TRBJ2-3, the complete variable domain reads SQTIHQWPATLVQPVGSPLSLECTVEGTSNPNLYWYRQAAGRGLQLLFYSVGIGQISSEVPQNLSASRPQDRQFILSSKKLLLSDSGFYLCAWSGGGREFGDTQYFGPGTRLTVL.

The CDR3 is CASSVAFLNTGELFF. In DNA, the CDR3 is TGTGCCAGCAGCGTAGCGTTCCTTAACACCGGGGAGCTGTTTTTT. This sequence joins TRBV9 and TRBJ2-2, with D unresolved. The germline gives CDR1 SGDLS, CDR2 YYNGEE. With 0 bases removed from V and 2 bases from J, the gap between germline ends came to 8 bases. CDR3 size: 15 residues.

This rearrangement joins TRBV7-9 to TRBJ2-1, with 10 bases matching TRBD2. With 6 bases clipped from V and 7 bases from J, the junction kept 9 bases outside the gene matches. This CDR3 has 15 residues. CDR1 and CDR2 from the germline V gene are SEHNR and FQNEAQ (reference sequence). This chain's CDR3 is CASSIPGLAQNEQFF. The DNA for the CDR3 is TGTGCCAGCAGTATTCCGGGACTAGCGCAGAATGAGCAGTTCTTC.

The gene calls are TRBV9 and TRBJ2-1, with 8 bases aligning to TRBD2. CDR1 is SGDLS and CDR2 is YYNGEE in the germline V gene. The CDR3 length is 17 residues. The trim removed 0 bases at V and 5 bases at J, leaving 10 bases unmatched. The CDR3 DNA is TGTGCCAGCAGCGTAGCTACATCGGGGGGGCGGAACAATGAGCAGTTCTTC. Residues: CASSVATSGGRNNEQFF.

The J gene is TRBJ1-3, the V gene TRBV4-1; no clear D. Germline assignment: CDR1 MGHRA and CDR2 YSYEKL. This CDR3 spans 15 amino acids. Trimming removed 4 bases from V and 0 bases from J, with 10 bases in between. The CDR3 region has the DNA TGCGCCAGCAGCCCGGGAAGTAACTCTGGAAACACCATATATTTT. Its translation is CASSPGSNSGNTIYF.

Here the CDR3 DNA reads TGTGCCAGCAGCGGACAGGGAGCTAATGAAAAACTGTTTTTT. Amino acids: CASSGQGANEKLFF. The chain employs TRBV9 and TRBJ1-4; 7 bases agree with TRBD1. This CDR3 comprises 14 residues. Germline V gene lookup returns CDR1 SGDLS and CDR2 YYNGEE. With 3 bases clipped from V and 3 bases from J, the junction kept 2 bases outside the gene matches.

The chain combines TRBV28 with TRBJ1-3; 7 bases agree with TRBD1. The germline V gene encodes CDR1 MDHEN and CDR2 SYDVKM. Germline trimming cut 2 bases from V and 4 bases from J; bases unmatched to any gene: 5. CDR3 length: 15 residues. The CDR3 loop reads CASSLILTGGNTIYF. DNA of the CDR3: TGTGCCAGCAGTTTAATCCTGACAGGGGGAAACACCATATATTTT.

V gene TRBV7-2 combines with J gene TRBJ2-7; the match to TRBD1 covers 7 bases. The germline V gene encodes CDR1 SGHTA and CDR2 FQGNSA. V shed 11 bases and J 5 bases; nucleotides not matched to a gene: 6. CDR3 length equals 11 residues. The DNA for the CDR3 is TGTGCCGTAGGACAGGCGAACGAGCAGTACTTC. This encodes CAVGQANEQYF.

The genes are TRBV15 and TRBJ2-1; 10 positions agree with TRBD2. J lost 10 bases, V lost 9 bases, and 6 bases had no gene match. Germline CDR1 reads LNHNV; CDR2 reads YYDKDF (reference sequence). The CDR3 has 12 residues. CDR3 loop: CATKREGQEQFF. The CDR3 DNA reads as TGTGCCACTAAGCGGGAGGGCCAGGAGCAGTTCTTC.